This record looks at one T cell receptor (beta chain) sequence and its context. This sample is part of a study of blood T cell repertoires in COVID-19. Study-level information: Samples taken during acute and convalescent COVID-19 were collected in the United States, Italy and Spain.

In the source study's methods: For nucleated cells, counts were estimated from reference gene primer amplification. The method was immunoSEQ multiplex PCR; TCRdb's version includes in-frame clones alone and lacks a portion of them. The V and J calls and clone size come from that table; D and trimming were worked out from the DNA. This table holds about 87,000 clones, around 82% found once. The CDR3 runs 16 residues. Germline lookup yields CDR1 SGHNT and CDR2 YENEEA. Germline trimming cut 5 bases from V and 7 bases from J; bases unmatched to any gene: 14. The gene calls are TRBV11-3 and TRBJ2-5; TRBD2 matches 9 bases. The TCR was taken from an older woman with acute or convalescent COVID-19. Sequencing was carried out using peripheral blood. CDR3 sequence (DNA): TGTGCCAGCAGCCCTAGGGGGACTAGCCGGGGGGTGACCCAGTACTTC. Amino acid sequence: CASSPRGTSRGVTQYF.